These 18 T cell receptor beta chains originate from one sample sequenced in a study of T-cell memory formation after mild COVID-19. TCRdb re-analysed the 5' RACE reads in MiXCR, keeping a single row per CDR3 protein. The data show approximately 350,000 distinct CDR3 sequences, around 28% seen once. The specimen sequenced was PBMCs or a T cell subset sorted from them (not recorded which). These receptors all stem from an adult woman who had mild COVID-19 (a few samples of this study predate the infection). Cell type and time point are not known.

This clonotype was counted between two and nine times. The chain links TRBV24-1 to TRBJ2-6; no definite D call. V lost 4 bases to trimming and J lost 0 bases, with 9 bases between them. This CDR3 is 16 amino acids long. CDR1 is KGHDR and CDR2 is SFDVKD in the germline V gene. CDR3 sequence (DNA): TGTGCCACCAGTGACCCTACAAGCTCTGGGGCCAACGTCCTGACTTTC. Protein: CATSDPTSSGANVLTF.

Only a few counts were recorded for this clonotype. This chain uses TRBV5-1 with TRBJ1-2, with 7 bases fitting TRBD1. The V gene end was trimmed by 1 base and the J gene end by 6 bases; junction bases not matched to a gene: 6. The germline gives CDR1 SGHRS, CDR2 YFSETQ. This CDR3 has 14 residues. CDR3 DNA: TGCGCCAGCAGCTTGCGAAGGGGGCCCCATGGCTACACCTTC. Its translation: CASSLRRGPHGYTF.

CDR3 in amino acids: CASSLAENYGYTF. In nucleotides, the CDR3 is TGCGCCAGCAGCTTGGCGGAGAACTATGGCTACACCTTC. The chain is built from TRBV5-1 and TRBJ1-2; no clear D gene. V was clipped by 0 bases and J by 2 bases, with 5 bases between them. The CDR3 is 13 amino acids. CDR1 and CDR2 from the germline V gene are SGHRS and YFSETQ.

In its sample, this clonotype was seen a few times. The chain employs TRBV3-1 and TRBJ2-7; weak D call: TRBD1 (7 bases). V was trimmed by 3 bases and J by 2 bases, leaving 11 bases between them. Germline lookup yields CDR1 LGHDT and CDR2 YNNKEL (reference sequence). CDR3 length: 14 residues. CDR3: CASSQEGQPYEQYF. CDR3 coding DNA: TGTGCCAGCAGCCAGGAGGGACAGCCCTACGAGCAGTACTTC.

The table lists this clonotype with a few counts. The chain employs TRBV5-1 and TRBJ2-1; tentative D call: TRBD1 (6 bases). V lost 0 bases and J 9 bases, leaving 13 bases between the germline ends. The length of the CDR3 is 14 residues. Germline assignment: CDR1 SGHRS and CDR2 YFSETQ. DNA for the CDR3: TGCGCCAGCAGCTTGGCAGATAGCAGGGGTGAGCAGTTCTTC. Translating gives CASSLADSRGEQFF.

This clonotype was seen a few times. J is TRBJ2-7 and V is TRBV29-1, with a weak D call TRBD1 (5 bases). CDR1 is SQVTM, CDR2 ANQGSEA, per germline. This CDR3 spans 12 amino acids. V was cut by 7 bases and J by 2 bases, with 12 bases left in between. CDR3 in DNA: TGCAGCGCGACGACGGACACCTACGAGCAGTACTTC. It specifies CSATTDTYEQYF.

The chain couples TRBV29-1 to TRBJ2-1; 10 positions match TRBD1. The V gene's germline CDR1 is SQVTM and CDR2 ANQGSEA. The CDR3 consists of 14 residues. Unmatched junction bases numbered 6, after V lost 7 bases and J lost 3 bases. The CDR3 loop reads CSAEGDRGYNEQFF. In DNA, the CDR3 is TGCAGCGCCGAAGGGGACAGGGGCTACAATGAGCAGTTCTTC.

This clonotype has just a few counts. The chain employs TRBV4-1 and TRBJ2-2; TRBD1 or TRBD2 may be the D gene (6 bases each). Germline-derived CDR1 and CDR2 are MGHRA and YSYEKL. The length of the CDR3 is 16 residues. Trimming shortened V by 0 bases and J by 7 bases, and 15 bases separated the two germline ends. The CDR3 is CASSQDGWGADGELFF. The DNA for the CDR3 is TGCGCCAGCAGCCAAGACGGGTGGGGGGCCGACGGGGAGCTGTTTTTT.

The chain combines TRBV4-1 with TRBJ1-1; possibly TRBD1 for D (5 bases). Trimming removed 0 bases at V and 4 bases at J, with 12 bases between. In germline, CDR1 is MGHRA, CDR2 YSYEKL. There are 15 residues in the CDR3. This CDR3 is CASSQDWGRSTEAFF. The DNA for the CDR3 is TGCGCCAGCAGCCAAGACTGGGGGAGGTCCACTGAAGCTTTCTTT.

V gene TRBV20-1 combines with J gene TRBJ1-5; D is uncertain. CDR3 length: 13 residues. Trimming took off 4 bases at V and 5 bases at J, with 12 bases between the two ends. Germline V lookup: CDR1 DFQATT, CDR2 SNEGSKA (reference sequence). Written as DNA, the CDR3 is TGCAGTGCTAAGCGGACGAGGGATCAGCCCCAGCATTTT. Protein: CSAKRTRDQPQHF.

This clonotype was counted between two and nine times. The rearrangement uses TRBV12-3 or TRBV12-4 and TRBJ2-2; 7 bases agree with TRBD1. The length of the CDR3 is 14 residues. V was clipped by 7 bases and J by 4 bases; unmatched bases: 6. CDR3 amino acids: CASKLRTGTGELFF. CDR3 DNA: TGTGCCAGCAAACTAAGGACAGGCACCGGGGAGCTGTTTTTT.

This clonotype was observed a handful of times. The gene calls are TRBV12-3 or TRBV12-4 and TRBJ2-3; 8 bases align to TRBD1. Trimming cost V 2 bases and J 3 bases; bases outside gene matches: 16. The CDR3 is 19 amino acids. The CDR3 spells CASSLFRTGLASDTDTQYF. DNA for the CDR3: TGTGCCAGCAGTTTATTTAGGACAGGGCTTGCGTCTGATACAGATACGCAGTATTTT.

The chain employs TRBV5-1 and TRBJ2-3; D is uncertain. The CDR3 spans 14 residues. Germline lookup yields CDR1 SGHRS and CDR2 YFSETQ. The ends were cut back, 0 bases at V and 2 bases at J, with 7 bases in the middle. The CDR3 protein is CASSLADFTDTQYF. The CDR3 region has the DNA TGCGCCAGCAGCTTGGCCGACTTCACAGATACGCAGTATTTT.

This clonotype was detected a few times. The chain has TRBV7-9 and TRBJ2-7; D assignment may be TRBD1 or TRBD2 (5 bases each). The CDR3 sequence is 13 residues long. The V gene lost 0 bases and the J gene lost 5 bases, with 8 bases spanning the gap. Germline CDR1 is SEHNR and CDR2 is FQNEAQ (reference sequence). The chain's CDR3 is CASSLAGDHEQYF. CDR3 DNA sequence: TGTGCCAGCAGCTTAGCAGGGGACCACGAGCAGTACTTC.

The chain couples TRBV12-3 or TRBV12-4 to TRBJ2-7; the D gene is possibly TRBD1 (5 bases). V was clipped by 5 bases and J by 3 bases, with 14 bases between them. CDR3 length: 14 residues. CDR3 in DNA: TGTGCCAGCAGTGTGGACATTTTGTTCTACGAGCAGTACTTC. This encodes CASSVDILFYEQYF.

The CDR3 protein is CASSMGPEGQNIQYF. CDR3 sequence (DNA): TGTGCCAGCAGCATGGGACCGGAGGGCCAAAACATTCAGTACTTC. The V call is TRBV27, the J call TRBJ2-4, with D possibly matching TRBD2 (6 bases). Between the trimmed V and J ends, which lost 6 bases and 5 bases, there was a span of 17 bases. The CDR3 sequence is 15 residues long. Per the germline V gene, CDR1 is MNHEY and CDR2 is SMNVEV (reference sequence).

This clonotype was found a few times. The chain couples TRBV4-3 to TRBJ2-3; tentative D call: TRBD2 (6 bases). The CDR3 is 16 amino acids. V was trimmed by 0 bases and J by 1 base, leaving 11 bases between them. CDR1 and CDR2 (germline): LGHNA, YSLEER. The chain's CDR3 is CASSQDPGLRTDTQYF. CDR3 nucleotides: TGCGCCAGCAGCCAAGATCCGGGACTTCGCACAGATACGCAGTATTTT.

This rearrangement joins TRBV12-3 or TRBV12-4 to TRBJ2-2; TRBD2 matches at 8 bases. This CDR3 is built from 17 residues. V lost 6 bases to trimming and J lost 5 bases; unmatched junction nucleotides: 14. CDR3 nucleotide sequence: TGTGCCAGCAGCCCCCAGCGGGGGTGGAACTGGACCGGGGAGCTGTTTTTT. Translating it yields CASSPQRGWNWTGELFF.